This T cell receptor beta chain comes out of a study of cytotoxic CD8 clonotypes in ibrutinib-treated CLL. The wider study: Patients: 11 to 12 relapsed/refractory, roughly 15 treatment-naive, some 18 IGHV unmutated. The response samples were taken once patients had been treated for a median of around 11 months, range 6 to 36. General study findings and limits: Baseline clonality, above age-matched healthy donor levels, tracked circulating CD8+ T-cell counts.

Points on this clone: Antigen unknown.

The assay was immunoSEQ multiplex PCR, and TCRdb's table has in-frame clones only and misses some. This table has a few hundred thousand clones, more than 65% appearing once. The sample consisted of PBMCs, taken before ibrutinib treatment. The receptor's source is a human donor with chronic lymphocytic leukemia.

The CDR3 is CASSYLAQGTYEQYF. CDR3 DNA: TGTGCCAGCAGTTACCTTGCTCAGGGAACCTACGAGCAGTACTTC. The chain uses TRBV6-5 and TRBJ2-7, with TRBD1 as a possible D gene (5 bases). V shed 2 bases and J shed 2 bases, with 13 bases lying between them. Germline V gene lookup returns CDR1 MNHEY and CDR2 SVGAGI. The CDR3 is 15 amino acids.